These 6 T cell receptor beta chains were sequenced from one sample in a study of T cell responses to AZD1222 COVID-19 vaccine. Using immunoSEQ multiplex PCR, the repertoire was profiled, and TCRdb retains in-frame clones only, with some absent. The table shows 130,000 or so clones, with roughly 84% occurring only once. Sequencing was performed on peripheral blood, taken 28 days after the second AZD1222 dose. The source is an adult who received the AZD1222 COVID-19 vaccine.

The sample holds a few counts of this clone. The chain recombines TRBV5-8 with TRBJ2-1; a possible D gene is TRBD2 (6 bases). Germline lookup yields CDR1 SGHTS and CDR2 YDEGEE. CDR3 length equals 16 residues. The V end was cut by 4 bases, the J end by 0 bases, with 14 bases between. The CDR3 nucleotides are TGTGCCAGCAGCCCCTGGGGGGAGAGCTCCTACAATGAGCAGTTCTTC. The encoded protein is CASSPWGESSYNEQFF. Based on the CDR3 plus reference TRBV5-8 and TRBJ2-1, the full variable domain is EAGVTQSPTHLIKTRGQQATLRCSPISGHTSVYWYQQALGLGLQFLLWYDEGEERNRGNFPPRFSGRQFPNYSSELNVNALELEDSALYLCASSPWGESSYNEQFFGPGTRLTVL.

The rearrangement joins TRBV3-1 (or the pseudogene TRBV3-2) to TRBJ1-1, with D possibly TRBD1 on 6 matching bases. This CDR3 region has 14 residues. Trimming stripped 0 bases from V and 9 bases from J, with 14 bases between. CDR1 LGHDT and CDR2 YNNKEL come from the germline V gene (reference sequence). The CDR3 spells CASSQDHQGSQAFF. CDR3 nucleotides: TGTGCCAGCAGCCAAGATCATCAGGGGTCACAAGCTTTCTTT.

This clone was found a few times. The genes are TRBV5-1 and TRBJ1-1, with D possibly being TRBD1 (6 bases). V was trimmed by 2 bases and J by 6 bases, leaving 14 bases between them. The CDR3 consists of 14 residues. Per the germline V gene, CDR1 is SGHRS and CDR2 is YFSETQ. CDR3 protein: CASSFGDTTAEAFF. CDR3 DNA sequence: TGCGCCAGCAGCTTCGGGGACACGACGGCTGAAGCTTTCTTT.

The chain recombines TRBV27 with TRBJ1-1; D uncertain. The CDR3 loop spans 13 amino acids. Germline V gene lookup returns CDR1 MNHEY and CDR2 SMNVEV (reference sequence). V was pared by 6 bases and J by 6 bases, with 14 bases between. This chain's CDR3 is CASRELRESEAFF. CDR3 in DNA: TGTGCCAGCAGGGAATTACGGGAATCTGAAGCTTTCTTT.

The rearrangement links TRBV5-1 to TRBJ1-3; TRBD1 agrees at 8 bases. The J segment lost 0 bases and the V segment lost 2 bases, leaving 4 bases of the junction unmatched. This CDR3 has 16 residues. Germline V gene data show CDR1 as SGHRS and CDR2 as YFSETQ. CDR3: CASSFSTGGSGNTIYF. CDR3 coding DNA: TGCGCCAGCAGCTTTAGTACAGGGGGCTCTGGAAACACCATATATTTT.

The chain has TRBV6-2 or TRBV6-3 and TRBJ1-2; 10 bases are a match to TRBD1. The CDR3 length is 13 residues. Germline V gives CDR1 MNHEY, CDR2 SVGEGT. Unmatched junction bases numbered 5, after V lost 2 bases and J lost 11 bases. This CDR3 is CASSYIGTGAYTF. The CDR3 DNA follows: TGTGCCAGCAGTTACATCGGGACAGGGGCTTACACCTTC.